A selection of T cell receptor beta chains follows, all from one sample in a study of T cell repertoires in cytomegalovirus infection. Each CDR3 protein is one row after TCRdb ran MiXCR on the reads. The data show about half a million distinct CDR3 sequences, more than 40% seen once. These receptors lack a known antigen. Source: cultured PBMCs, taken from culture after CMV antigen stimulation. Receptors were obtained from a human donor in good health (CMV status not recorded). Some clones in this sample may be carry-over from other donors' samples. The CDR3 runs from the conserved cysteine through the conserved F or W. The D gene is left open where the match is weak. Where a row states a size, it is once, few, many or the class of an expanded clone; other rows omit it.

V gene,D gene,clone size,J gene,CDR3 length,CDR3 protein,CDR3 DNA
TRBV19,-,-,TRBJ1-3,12,CHDEFSGNTIYF,TGCCATGACGAATTCTCTGGAAACACCATATATTTT
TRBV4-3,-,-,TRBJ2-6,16,CASSRRMNSGANVLTF,TGCGCCAGCAGCCGACGAATGAATTCTGGGGCCAACGTCCTGACTTTC
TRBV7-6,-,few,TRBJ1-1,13,CASSRGPVREAFF,TGTGCCAGCAGCCGCGGGCCGGTGCGTGAAGCTTTCTTT
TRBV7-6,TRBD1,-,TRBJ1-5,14,CASSSRQGSQPQHF,TGTGCCAGCAGCTCCAGACAGGGCTCTCAGCCCCAGCATTTT
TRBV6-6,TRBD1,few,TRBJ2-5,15,CASTKLGGREETQYF,TGTGCCAGCACCAAGCTAGGGGGCAGGGAAGAGACCCAGTACTTC
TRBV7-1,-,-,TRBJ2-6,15,CASSSDRSGANVLTF,TGTGCCAGCAGCTCGGACAGATCGGGGGCCAACGTCCTGACTTTC
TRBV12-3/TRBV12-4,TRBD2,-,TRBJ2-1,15,CASGLTWTSGNEQFF,TGTGCCAGCGGGCTAACCTGGACTAGCGGGAATGAGCAGTTCTTC
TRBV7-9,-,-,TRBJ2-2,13,CASSPRHHGELFF,TGTGCCAGCAGCCCCAGGCACCACGGGGAGCTGTTTTTT
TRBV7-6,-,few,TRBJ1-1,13,CASSSDGNTEAFF,TGTGCCAGCAGCTCCGACGGGAACACTGAAGCTTTCTTT
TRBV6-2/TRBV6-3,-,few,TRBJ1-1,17,CASSYTPRGPPRTEAFF,TGTGCCAGCAGTTACACTCCGAGGGGCCCCCCTCGGACTGAAGCTTTCTTT
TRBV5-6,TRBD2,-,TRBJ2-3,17,CASSRPPSGVLEDTQYF,TGTGCCAGCAGCCGACCACCTAGCGGGGTTCTGGAGGATACGCAGTATTTT
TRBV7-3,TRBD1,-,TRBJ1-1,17,CASRQHRDRGSDTEAFF,TGTGCCAGCAGACAACACCGGGACAGGGGTAGCGACACTGAAGCTTTCTTT
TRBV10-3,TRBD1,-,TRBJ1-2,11,CATRTGDGYTF,TGTGCCACCCGGACAGGGGATGGCTACACCTTC
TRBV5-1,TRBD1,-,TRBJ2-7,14,CASSRTGDSYEQYF,TGCGCCAGCTCCCGGACAGGGGATTCCTACGAGCAGTACTTC
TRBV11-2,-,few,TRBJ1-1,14,CASRRQVLNTEAFF,TGTGCCAGCAGACGACAGGTTCTGAACACTGAAGCTTTCTTT
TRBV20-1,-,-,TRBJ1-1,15,CSARIWTYGNTEAFF,TGCAGTGCTAGAATCTGGACCTATGGGAACACTGAAGCTTTCTTT
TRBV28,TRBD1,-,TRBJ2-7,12,CASKRQGYEQYF,TGTGCCAGCAAGAGACAGGGCTACGAGCAGTACTTC
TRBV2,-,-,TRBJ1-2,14,CASGEARRVYGYTF,TGTGCCAGCGGGGAGGCCCGACGCGTCTATGGCTACACCTTC
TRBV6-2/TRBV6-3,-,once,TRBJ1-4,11,CASKEGEKLFF,TGTGCCAGCAAGGAGGGTGAAAAACTGTTTTTT
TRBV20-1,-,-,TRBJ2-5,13,CSARVVSQETQYF,TGCAGTGCTAGAGTAGTCAGCCAAGAGACCCAGTACTTC
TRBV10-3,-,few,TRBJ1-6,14,CAISEGGTWSPLHF,TGTGCCATCAGTGAGGGGGGCACTTGGTCACCCCTCCACTTT
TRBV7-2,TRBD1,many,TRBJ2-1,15,CASSSTGQGGDEQFF,TGTGCCAGCAGCTCTACTGGACAGGGGGGAGATGAGCAGTTCTTC
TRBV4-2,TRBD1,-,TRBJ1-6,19,CASSQDGVWGGQGVSPLHF,TGTGCCAGCAGCCAAGATGGGGTTTGGGGGGGACAGGGTGTTTCACCCCTCCACTTT
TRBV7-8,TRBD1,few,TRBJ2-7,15,CASRRDRGPAYEQYF,TGTGCCAGCAGGCGGGACAGGGGGCCTGCCTACGAGCAGTACTTC
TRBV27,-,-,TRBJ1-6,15,CASSATGSYNSPLHF,TGTGCCAGCAGTGCTACAGGGTCCTATAATTCACCCCTCCACTTT
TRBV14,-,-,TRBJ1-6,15,CASSQPNTGLVALHF,TGTGCCAGCAGCCAACCAAATACAGGGTTGGTGGCCCTCCACTTT
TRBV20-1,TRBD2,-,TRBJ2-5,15,CSARDPRGTGETQYF,TGCAGTGCTAGAGATCCGCGGGGGACGGGGGAGACCCAGTACTTC
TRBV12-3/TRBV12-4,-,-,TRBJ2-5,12,CASRSITETQYF,TGTGCCAGCCGGAGTATAACCGAGACCCAGTACTTC
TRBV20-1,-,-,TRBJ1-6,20,CSARATRRGQPGDYNSPLHF,TGCAGTGCTAGAGCCACCCGGCGGGGCCAACCTGGGGACTATAATTCACCCCTCCACTTT
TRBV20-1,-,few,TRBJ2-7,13,CSASQGASYEQYF,TGCAGTGCTAGCCAAGGGGCGTCCTACGAGCAGTACTTC
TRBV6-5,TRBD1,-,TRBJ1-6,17,CASRRANPTGANSPLHF,TGTGCCAGCAGACGCGCAAACCCGACAGGGGCCAATTCACCCCTCCACTTT
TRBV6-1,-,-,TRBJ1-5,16,CASSDYRPLSNQPQHF,TGTGCCAGCAGTGATTACAGGCCCTTGAGCAATCAGCCCCAGCATTTT
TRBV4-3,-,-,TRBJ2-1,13,CASSQLWRGGRFF,TGCGCCAGCAGCCAACTATGGCGAGGAGGGCGGTTCTTC
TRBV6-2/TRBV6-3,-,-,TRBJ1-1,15,CASSSRWDLNTEAFF,TGTGCCAGCAGTTCCCGTTGGGACCTGAACACTGAAGCTTTCTTT
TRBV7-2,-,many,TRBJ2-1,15,CASSSTLWTYNEQFF,TGTGCCAGCAGCTCCACCTTATGGACCTACAATGAGCAGTTCTTC
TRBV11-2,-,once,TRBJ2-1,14,CASSSDSSYNEQFF,TGTGCCAGCAGCTCCGACAGTTCCTACAATGAGCAGTTCTTC
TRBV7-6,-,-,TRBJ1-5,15,CASSLGRGSGQPQHF,TGTGCCAGCAGCTTGGGCAGGGGTAGTGGACAGCCCCAGCATTTT
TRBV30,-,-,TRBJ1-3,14,CAWIPQGNQDTIYF,TGTGCCTGGATTCCACAGGGAAACCAGGACACCATATATTTT
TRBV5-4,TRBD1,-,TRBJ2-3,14,CASSHGQGTDTQYF,TGTGCCAGCAGCCACGGACAGGGCACAGATACGCAGTATTTT
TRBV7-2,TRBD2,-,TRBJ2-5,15,CASSFRLRGGETQYF,TGTGCCAGCAGCTTCCGACTCCGGGGGGGAGAGACCCAGTACTTC
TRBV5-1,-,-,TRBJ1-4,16,CASSLVGAATNEKLFF,TGCGCCAGCAGCTTGGTAGGGGCAGCAACTAATGAAAAACTGTTTTTT
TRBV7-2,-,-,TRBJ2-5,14,CASSSLTGGETQYF,TGTGCCAGCTCGTCTCTAACAGGCGGAGAGACCCAGTACTTC